This TCR beta chain was identified during a study of early T cells in non-severe SARS-CoV-2 infection. Across the whole study: Chains were not paired, and sequencing was done on bulk RNA from unsorted whole blood. Study-wide results and limits: Matches to VDJdb favored anti-spike CD8 responses and missed private and CD4 specificities.

Trimming pared 4 bases from V and 2 bases from J, leaving 21 bases between. The CDR3 consists of 17 residues. CDR1 and CDR2 (germline): SGHTA, FQGNSA. Researchers tagged individual cDNA molecules with unique molecular identifiers. TCRdb called the 5' RACE reads again in MiXCR, with one record for every CDR3 protein. The table lists 69,000 or so distinct CDR3 sequences, under 15% of them singletons. This clonotype showed up many times. Its matching antigen is unknown. Specimen: whole blood. The clonotype was recovered from an adult who was a healthcare worker with PCR-confirmed SARS-CoV-2 infection or an uninfected control (not recorded which). The chain combines TRBV7-2 with TRBJ2-7; D is tentatively TRBD1 or TRBD2 (5 bases each). DNA for the CDR3: TGTGCCAGCAGCTCCTTTAGGGGCCGCCTGGGGGCCTACGAGCAGTACTTC. It specifies CASSSFRGRLGAYEQYF.